A single sample is the source of the 20 T cell receptor beta chains below, sequenced in a study of shared clonotypes between healthy human individuals. TCRdb keeps only in-frame clones here, not all; method: immunoSEQ multiplex PCR. This sample carries 1,400,000 or so clones, 97% to 99% of them seen once, and the ten largest clones take around 0.38%. Specimen: naive CD4+ T cells sorted from blood. Subset: CD45RA+ positively selected. Receptors originate from a man aged 30 to 45 in good health.

The chain employs TRBV18 and TRBJ2-7; TRBD1 matches 7 bases. With 3 bases clipped from V and 5 bases from J, the junction kept 7 bases outside the gene matches. CDR3 size: 14 residues. Looked up from germline, CDR1 is KGHSH and CDR2 is LQKENI. CDR3: CASSPLGQVDEQYF. For the CDR3, the DNA is TGTGCCAGCTCACCCCTCGGACAGGTGGACGAGCAGTACTTC.

This chain joins TRBV29-1 and TRBJ1-1; D might be TRBD1 (6 bases). Germline values: CDR1 SQVTM, CDR2 ANQGSEA. CDR3 length: 15 amino acids. V lost 4 bases to trimming and J lost 2 bases, with 17 bases between them. CDR3 region: CSVAFQTGTNTEAFF. CDR3 nucleotide sequence: TGCAGCGTTGCGTTCCAAACCGGGACAAACACTGAAGCTTTCTTT.

This rearrangement joins TRBV18 to TRBJ2-1, with TRBD1 identical over 10 bases. The CDR3 runs 18 residues. J gave up 6 bases and V 1 base, and 12 bases lay outside the gene matches. The germline V gene has CDR1 KGHSH and CDR2 LQKENI. CDR3 nucleotide sequence: TGTGCCAGCTCACCACTTGGACAGGGGGGCCCTGGGGCCAATGAGCAGTTCTTC. Amino acid sequence: CASSPLGQGGPGANEQFF. The full variable domain, with the rest looked up from reference TRBV18 and TRBJ2-1, is NAGVMQNPRHLVRRRGQEARLRCSPMKGHSHVYWYRQLPEEGLKFMVYLQKENIIDESGMPKERFSAEFPKEGPSILRIQQVVRGDSAAYFCASSPLGQGGPGANEQFFGPGTRLTVL.

Note on this clone: This CDR3 is also generated by other DNA sequences in the sample. V gene TRBV28 combines with J gene TRBJ2-1; the match to TRBD2 covers 7 bases. V lost 3 bases and J lost 2; bases outside the gene matches: 1. The CDR3 is 14 residues long. CDR1 MDHEN and CDR2 SYDVKM come from the germline V gene. CDR3 sequence (DNA): TGTGCCAGCAGTTTCAGCGGGGCCTACAATGAGCAGTTCTTC. It codes for CASSFSGAYNEQFF.

V is TRBV7-8 and J is TRBJ2-7; weak D call: TRBD1 (6 bases). The CDR3 has 15 residues. The V end lost 5 bases, the J end lost 2 bases, and 16 bases lay between the germline ends. CDR1 and CDR2 (germline): SGHVS, FQNEAQ. In nucleotides, the CDR3 is TGTGCCAGCAGCATACTACTGACAGGCGCCTACGAGCAGTACTTC. Translating gives CASSILLTGAYEQYF.

The chain joins TRBV14 to TRBJ2-7, with D uncertain. V was pared by 1 base and J by 0 bases, with 7 bases between. CDR3 size: 14 residues. The germline V gene has CDR1 SGHDN and CDR2 FVKESK. CDR3 region: CASSQVGSSYEQYF. CDR3 bases: TGTGCCAGCAGCCAAGTGGGCAGCTCCTACGAGCAGTACTTC.

The J gene is TRBJ2-2, the V gene TRBV9; perhaps TRBD2 as D (6 bases). The V gene lost 0 bases and the J gene lost 4 bases, with 13 bases spanning the gap. Germline V gene lookup returns CDR1 SGDLS and CDR2 YYNGEE. CDR3 length: 16 residues. The CDR3 nucleotides read TGTGCCAGCAGCGTAGGAGTTAGCGGCATCACCGGGGAGCTGTTTTTT. This sequence encodes CASSVGVSGITGELFF.

This chain joins TRBV18 and TRBJ2-1; the D gene could be TRBD1 or TRBD2 (5 bases each). Per germline, CDR1 KGHSH and CDR2 LQKENI. V dropped 2 bases and J dropped 7 bases, with 18 bases sitting between them. The CDR3 sequence is 16 residues long. CDR3: CASSPSGLRSANEQFF. The CDR3 bases are TGTGCCAGCTCACCATCGGGGCTTCGTTCAGCGAATGAGCAGTTCTTC.

J is TRBJ1-5 and V is TRBV6-5; perhaps TRBD1 as D (5 bases). This CDR3 region has 12 residues. The V and J ends lost 7 bases and 5 bases respectively, with 9 bases between them. From germline, CDR1 is MNHEY and CDR2 SVGAGI. This chain's CDR3 is CASKGNDQPQHF. The CDR3 bases are TGTGCCAGCAAGGGGAACGATCAGCCCCAGCATTTT.

This chain connects TRBV5-6 to TRBJ1-1; D remains unclear. Trimming shortened V by 1 base and J by 5 bases, and 9 bases separated the two germline ends. This CDR3 region has 13 residues. CDR1 and CDR2 from the germline V gene are SGHDT and YYEEEE. Written as DNA, the CDR3 is TGTGCCAGCAGCTTGTTGAGTGGGACTGAAGCTTTCTTT. Translated: CASSLLSGTEAFF.

This chain connects TRBV11-2 to TRBJ2-5; tentatively, D is TRBD1 (8 bases). Germline-derived CDR1 and CDR2 are SGHAT and FQNNGV. This CDR3 spans 13 amino acids. V gave up 6 bases and J gave up 7 bases, with 15 bases separating them. The CDR3 spells CASRTGGVGTQYF. The CDR3 DNA reads as TGTGCCAGCAGAACAGGGGGGGTTGGGACCCAGTACTTC. Supplemented by reference TRBV11-2 and TRBJ2-5, the full variable domain reads EAGVAQSPRYKIIEKRQSVAFWCNPISGHATLYWYQQILGQGPKLLIQFQNNGVVDDSQLPKDRFSAERLKGVDSTLKIQPAKLEDSAVYLCASRTGGVGTQYFGPGTRLLVL.

The chain joins TRBV19 to TRBJ2-6; 11 bases are shared with TRBD1. This CDR3 has 18 amino acids. Trimming at V came to 6 bases and at J to 0 bases, leaving 7 bases not matched to a gene. Germline CDR1 LNHDA, CDR2 SQIVND (reference sequence). The CDR3 spells CASRTGTGGFSGANVLTF. In DNA form, the CDR3 reads TGTGCCAGTAGAACCGGGACAGGGGGTTTCTCTGGGGCCAACGTCCTGACTTTC. Using reference TRBV19 and TRBJ2-6 for the parts outside the CDR3, the full variable domain is DGGITQSPKYLFRKEGQNVTLSCEQNLNHDAMYWYRQDPGQGLRLIYYSQIVNDFQKGDIAEGYSVSREKKESFPLTVTSAQKNPTAFYLCASRTGTGGFSGANVLTFGAGSRLTVL.

The chain joins TRBV10-3 to TRBJ2-7; 8 bases are shared with TRBD1. CDR1 is ENHRY, CDR2 SYGVKD, per germline. Trimming removed 7 bases from V and 3 bases from J; junction bases left unmatched: 8. The CDR3 is 14 residues long. Here the CDR3 DNA reads TGTGCCATCAAGACGACAGGGGAAGTCTACGAGCAGTACTTC. Protein: CAIKTTGEVYEQYF.

This clone appeared once. CDR3 DNA: TGTGCCAGCCGCTTAGGGGACATGGCTTTCTTT. Translating it yields CASRLGDMAFF. The chain combines TRBV28 with TRBJ1-1; D perhaps matches TRBD1 (6 bases). This CDR3 spans 11 amino acids. Germline V gives CDR1 MDHEN, CDR2 SYDVKM. V was clipped by 8 bases and J by 11 bases, with 15 bases between them.

The V call is TRBV18, the J call TRBJ2-1, with a possible D match to TRBD2 (5 bases). The germline CDR1 and CDR2 sequences are KGHSH and LQKENI. The CDR3 totals 15 residues. Trimming removed 4 bases at V and 7 bases at J, with 17 bases between. The CDR3 coding sequence is TGTGCCAGCTCACGTTCGGGATCTGAGGGAAATGAGCAGTTCTTC. Protein sequence: CASSRSGSEGNEQFF.

This clone was seen only once. The genes are TRBV19 and TRBJ1-5; 8 nucleotides match TRBD1. Germline assignment: CDR1 LNHDA and CDR2 SQIVND (reference sequence). The length of the CDR3 is 15 residues. After removal of 9 bases from V and 3 bases from J, the junction contained 10 bases not matched to a gene. The CDR3 is CASGQRTGTNQPQHF. The CDR3 DNA reads as TGTGCCAGCGGACAACGGACAGGGACCAATCAGCCCCAGCATTTT.

This chain uses TRBV5-1 with TRBJ2-5, with 10 positions matching TRBD1. The germline V gene encodes CDR1 SGHRS and CDR2 YFSETQ. The CDR3 contains 16 residues. J lost 2 bases, V lost 0 bases, and 4 bases had no gene match. The CDR3 spells CASSLGQGASQETQYF. The CDR3 region has the DNA TGCGCCAGCAGCTTGGGACAGGGGGCGAGTCAAGAGACCCAGTACTTC.

J is TRBJ2-7 and V is TRBV5-4; 8 nucleotides match TRBD2. V lost 0 bases to trimming and J lost 0 bases; unmatched junction nucleotides: 5. CDR1 and CDR2 (germline): SGHNT, YYREEE (reference sequence). The CDR3 has 16 residues. The CDR3 DNA is TGTGCCAGCAGCTTGGACCTTAGCGGGATCTCCTACGAGCAGTACTTC. Translated, it gives CASSLDLSGISYEQYF.

The chain is built from TRBV18 and TRBJ1-5, with D hard to call. V was shortened by 2 bases and J by 7 bases, with 12 bases between the two germline ends. The CDR3 extends over 14 amino acids. Germline V gene data show CDR1 as KGHSH and CDR2 as LQKENI. Written as DNA, the CDR3 is TGTGCCAGCTCACCAGTGGCACGGAGACAGCCCCAGCATTTT. It encodes CASSPVARRQPQHF.

The chain links TRBV6-1 to TRBJ1-1; D uncertain. V was cut by 6 bases and J by 6 bases, with 17 bases left in between. Germline-derived CDR1 and CDR2 are MNHNS and SASEGT. The CDR3 consists of 14 residues. The CDR3 DNA follows: TGTGCCAGCAGGGCTGACAAATTGGTAGCTGAAGCTTTCTTT. Protein: CASRADKLVAEAFF.